Following are 12 T cell receptor beta chains from one sample sequenced in a study of T cell responses to AZD1222 COVID-19 vaccine. The assay was immunoSEQ multiplex PCR, and TCRdb's table has in-frame clones only and misses some. The sample includes about 200,000 clones, about 93% seen only once; the top ten take 0.95% to 1.1%. Sequencing was performed on peripheral blood, taken on day 0 of MenACWY control vaccination. These receptors originate from an adult in good health.

The chain has TRBV10-2 and TRBJ1-5, with a weak D call TRBD1 (5 bases). V was trimmed by 5 bases and J by 1 base, leaving 12 bases between them. CDR3 length: 15 residues. CDR1 is WSHSY and CDR2 is SAAADI in the germline V gene. CDR3 coding DNA: TGCGCCAGCAGTCCTATACCAGGGAGCAATCAGCCCCAGCATTTT. Encoded protein: CASSPIPGSNQPQHF.

This clone was found a few times. The chain has TRBV15 and TRBJ1-5; 8 bases align to TRBD1. CDR1 and CDR2 from the germline V gene are LNHNV and YYDKDF (reference sequence). Losses at the gene ends were 8 bases for V and 6 bases for J; bases not matched to a gene: 9. The CDR3 has 14 amino acids. CDR3 region: CATAGTGGIQPQHF. The CDR3 DNA follows: TGTGCCACCGCCGGGACAGGAGGTATTCAGCCCCAGCATTTT.

This chain joins TRBV7-9 and TRBJ1-1; 8 positions match TRBD1. V gave up 1 base and J gave up 3 bases; unmatched junction bases: 7. Per germline, CDR1 SEHNR and CDR2 FQNEAQ (reference sequence). There are 16 residues in the CDR3. The CDR3 here is CASSLGGDRPHTEAFF. As DNA, the CDR3 is TGTGCCAGCAGCTTAGGGGGGGACAGGCCGCACACTGAAGCTTTCTTT. The full variable domain, with the rest looked up from reference TRBV7-9 and TRBJ1-1, is DTGVSQNPRHKITKRGQNVTFRCDPISEHNRLYWYRQTLGQGPEFLTYFQNEAQLEKSRLLSDRFSAERPKGSFSTLEIQRTEQGDSAMYLCASSLGGDRPHTEAFFGQGTRLTVV.

The chain is built from TRBV30 and TRBJ1-5; TRBD1 matches 8 bases. V lost 1 base and J lost 3; bases outside the gene matches: 5. The germline V gene has CDR1 GTSNPN and CDR2 SVGIG (reference sequence). The CDR3 length is 15 residues. The CDR3 protein is CAWSARGLVNQPQHF. The CDR3 DNA reads TGTGCCTGGAGTGCCAGGGGGCTCGTCAATCAGCCCCAGCATTTT.

This rearrangement joins TRBV2 to TRBJ1-1, with unresolved D. The CDR3 length is 13 residues. The V end was cut by 1 base, the J end by 7 bases, with 10 bases between. Germline CDR1 is SNHLY and CDR2 is FYNNEI. The CDR3 loop is CASSEVQVIEAFF. In DNA form, the CDR3 reads TGTGCCAGCAGTGAAGTTCAGGTAATTGAAGCTTTCTTT.

V and J are TRBV18 and TRBJ2-7, with D possibly TRBD1 on 6 matching bases. This CDR3 has 14 residues. Per germline, CDR1 KGHSH and CDR2 LQKENI. V dropped 6 bases and J dropped 2 bases, with 14 bases sitting between them. CDR3 sequence (DNA): TGTGCCAGCTCCCACCGGGACAAACCCTACGAGCAGTACTTC. Translating gives CASSHRDKPYEQYF.

J is TRBJ1-1 and V is TRBV15, with 12 bases lining up with TRBD1. The CDR3 has 15 amino acids. V lost 3 bases, J lost 5 bases, and 4 bases stayed unmatched. CDR1 and CDR2 (germline): LNHNV, YYDKDF (reference sequence). CDR3 residues: CATSRRGQGATEAFF. CDR3 bases: TGTGCCACCAGCAGGAGGGGACAGGGGGCAACTGAAGCTTTCTTT.

The chain has TRBV27 and TRBJ2-7; the D gene is possibly TRBD1 (5 bases). The length of the CDR3 is 12 residues. Germline assignment: CDR1 MNHEY and CDR2 SMNVEV (reference sequence). CDR3 sequence: CAVGQGRYEQYF. CDR3 sequence (DNA): TGTGCTGTCGGGCAGGGAAGATACGAGCAGTACTTC.

V usage is TRBV5-1 and J usage is TRBJ1-6; the match to TRBD1 covers 7 bases. This CDR3 comprises 16 residues. From germline, CDR1 is SGHRS and CDR2 YFSETQ. V trimming: 4 bases; J trimming: 10 bases; junction bases outside the gene matches: 14. The CDR3 DNA is TGCGCCAGCAGCACGACAGGGTCAACCCTTGACTCACCCCTCCACTTT. Translated, it gives CASSTTGSTLDSPLHF.

The rearrangement uses TRBV30 and TRBJ1-1; D may be TRBD1 (5 bases). The CDR3 covers 13 residues. The V gene's germline CDR1 is GTSNPN and CDR2 SVGIG (reference sequence). Trimming removed 2 bases at V and 10 bases at J, with 17 bases between. The CDR3 DNA follows: TGTGCCTGGAGTTTGGGGGGTGTCTGGGGAGCTTTCTTT. The encoded protein is CAWSLGGVWGAFF.

The V gene is TRBV28, the J gene TRBJ1-2; weak D call: TRBD1 (5 bases). Per germline, CDR1 MDHEN and CDR2 SYDVKM. Trimming cost V 7 bases and J 0 bases, with 9 bases left between them. The CDR3 consists of 13 residues. CDR3 nucleotides: TGTGCCAGCACCTCGACAGCTAACTATGGCTACACCTTC. Amino acids: CASTSTANYGYTF.

This chain links TRBV14 with TRBJ1-6; weak D call: TRBD1 (6 bases). Trimming took 1 base from V and 7 from J, leaving 8 bases between them. The CDR3 loop spans 14 amino acids. Germline lookup yields CDR1 SGHDN and CDR2 FVKESK. CDR3 loop: CASSQVTGNSPLHF. The CDR3 DNA follows: TGTGCCAGCAGCCAAGTTACAGGGAATTCACCCCTCCACTTT.